This is a list of T cell receptor beta chains from one sample in a study of lymphopenia after photon versus proton radiotherapy. Produced via immunoSEQ multiplex PCR; TCRdb's table is partial and in-frame only. Here the sample spans approximately 160,000 clones, about nine tenths being singletons. Sequencing was performed on peripheral blood, taken from a patient treated with photon-based radiotherapy. The receptor set was obtained from a man in his forties or fifties with gastric cancer. Both conserved end residues are part of each CDR3. The order of the fields is D gene, V gene, CDR3 length, CDR3 protein. A D gene is named only where the DNA matches it firmly.

D gene: .
V gene: TRBV2
CDR3 length: 11
CDR3 protein: CASSDYNEQFF

D gene: .
V gene: TRBV5-1
CDR3 length: 13
CDR3 protein: CASSSGATEKLFF

D gene: .
V gene: TRBV18
CDR3 length: 15
CDR3 protein: CASSPNWQQNTEAFF

D gene: .
V gene: TRBV25-1
CDR3 length: 15
CDR3 protein: CASSDYSGGTDTQYF

D gene: .
V gene: TRBV5-1
CDR3 length: 14
CDR3 protein: CASSLQGASDTQYF

D gene: .
V gene: TRBV29-1
CDR3 length: 13
CDR3 protein: CSVEGLSLKTQYF

D gene: .
V gene: TRBV11-2
CDR3 length: 14
CDR3 protein: CASSERDGSYGYTF

D gene: TRBD1
V gene: TRBV9
CDR3 length: 16
CDR3 protein: CASSVEYRGRGGTIYF

D gene: TRBD2
V gene: TRBV11-3
CDR3 length: 15
CDR3 protein: CASSFSGSSYNEQFF

D gene: .
V gene: TRBV6-5
CDR3 length: 15
CDR3 protein: CASSKGPIRDQPQHF

D gene: TRBD1
V gene: TRBV19
CDR3 length: 14
CDR3 protein: CASSIGGQFQPQHF

D gene: .
V gene: TRBV6-1
CDR3 length: 14
CDR3 protein: CASRPMTGNTEAFF

D gene: .
V gene: TRBV30
CDR3 length: 14
CDR3 protein: CAWNRGGGNTEAFF

D gene: .
V gene: TRBV6-1
CDR3 length: 11
CDR3 protein: CASSERYGYTF

D gene: TRBD1
V gene: TRBV28
CDR3 length: 17
CDR3 protein: CASSLFAGGSGANVLTF

D gene: .
V gene: TRBV10-3
CDR3 length: 15
CDR3 protein: CAISEPGRITGELFF

D gene: TRBD1
V gene: TRBV7-2
CDR3 length: 16
CDR3 protein: CASSLRSGTGANEQFF

D gene: .
V gene: TRBV6-1
CDR3 length: 15
CDR3 protein: CASSEEVRTNTEAFF